This T cell receptor beta chain is from a study of OX40 agonist ivuxolimab in advanced cancers. Findings and caveats of the study: At 0.1 to 3.0 mg/kg and by week 6, CD4+ and CD8+ T cells in the blood had expanded clonally.

As for this clone: Its antigen is not identified.

Libraries were prepared by immunoSEQ multiplex PCR; TCRdb keeps only in-frame clonotypes and omits some of them. The data hold some 100,000 clones, with more than 75% observed a single time. Germline CDR1 SEHNR, CDR2 FQNEAQ (reference sequence). This CDR3 comprises 14 residues. J gave up 7 bases and V 5 bases, and 7 bases lay outside the gene matches. The rearrangement links TRBV7-9 to TRBJ1-2; TRBD1 matches 10 bases. Source: CD4+ or CD8+ T cells sorted from blood, taken in a trial of the OX40 agonist ivuxolimab. This sequence originates from an adult with an advanced solid tumor such as melanoma, head and neck, liver or kidney cancer. The CDR3 sequence is CASSPKTGGIGYTF. Here the CDR3 DNA reads TGTGCCAGCAGCCCGAAGACAGGGGGCATTGGCTACACCTTC.